Below are 17 T cell receptor beta chains sequenced from a single sample in a study of blood T cells in healthy people across ages. Through a sample-barcoded 5' primer and a J-beta primer mix, a second PCR was run for roughly 7 to 11 cycles. A single record per CDR3 protein comes from TCRdb applying MiXCR to the 5' RACE reads. The data contain 700,000 to 950,000 distinct CDR3 sequences, roughly 50% of them singletons. Material: blood. Receptor source: a man aged 25-45 years in good health.

V is TRBV2 and J is TRBJ2-4; a weak D match, TRBD2 (6 bases). With the DNA end fitting TRBJ2-5 better, the J assignment may be wrong. This CDR3 spans 13 amino acids. CDR1 and CDR2 (germline): SNHLY, FYNNEI. In DNA form, the CDR3 reads TGTGCCAGCAGTGATGAGAGCGGGTGGACCCAGTACTTC. It yields the protein CASSDESGWTQYF.

The chain has TRBV4-2 and TRBJ1-1; D gene ambiguous. V was cut by 0 bases and J by 2 bases, with 19 bases left in between. The germline gives CDR1 LGHNA, CDR2 YNFKEQ. The CDR3 length is 18 residues. CDR3 sequence reads: CASSQEWQAGLRNTEAFF. The CDR3 DNA reads as TGTGCCAGCAGCCAAGAATGGCAGGCCGGTCTTAGAAACACTGAAGCTTTCTTT.

The chain recombines TRBV20-1 with TRBJ1-1, with D maybe TRBD1 (5 bases). CDR3 length: 14 residues. The V end lost 2 bases, the J end lost 2 bases, and 12 bases lay between the germline ends. Germline CDR1 and CDR2: DFQATT and SNEGSKA (reference sequence). As DNA, the CDR3 is TGCAGTGCTAGAAGGGGCCCGCTTAACACTGAAGCTTTCTTT. Translating gives CSARRGPLNTEAFF.

The gene calls are TRBV5-1 and TRBJ2-1, with TRBD1 matching 9 bases. The germline V gene encodes CDR1 SGHRS and CDR2 YFSETQ. This CDR3 has 19 residues. Trimming removed 4 bases from V and 5 bases from J; junction bases left unmatched: 19. Written as DNA, the CDR3 is TGCGCCAGCAGCACTTCCGGGACAGGGTTCAGACGGAGCAACAATGAGCAGTTCTTC. Amino acids: CASSTSGTGFRRSNNEQFF.

The sample holds a few counts of this clonotype. The V call is TRBV20-1, the J call TRBJ2-1; D may match TRBD1 or TRBD2 (5 bases each). Germline CDR1 reads DFQATT; CDR2 reads SNEGSKA (reference sequence). With 6 bases removed from V and 6 bases from J, the gap between germline ends came to 15 bases. This CDR3 spans 13 amino acids. The CDR3 spells CSAGRDLPNEQFF. The CDR3 coding sequence is TGCAGTGCCGGAAGGGACCTCCCCAATGAGCAGTTCTTC.

This sequence joins TRBV4-3 and TRBJ2-2, with D perhaps matching TRBD2 (5 bases). V lost 5 bases and J 8 bases, leaving 12 bases between the germline ends. The length of the CDR3 is 13 residues. Per the germline V gene, CDR1 is LGHNA and CDR2 is YSLEER. The CDR3 DNA sequence: TGCGCCAGCAGCGATCCCCCGGGAGGGGAGCTGTTTTTT. It encodes CASSDPPGGELFF.

There are a few counts of this clonotype. The V call is TRBV29-1, the J call TRBJ2-1; 8 positions agree with TRBD2. This CDR3 comprises 12 residues. Germline V lookup: CDR1 SQVTM, CDR2 ANQGSEA. The V segment lost 8 bases and the J segment 8 bases; nucleotides outside the gene matches: 8. This CDR3 is CSTRTGGDEQFF. CDR3 DNA: TGCAGCACGCGGACCGGGGGGGATGAGCAGTTCTTC.

This clonotype was seen once. The chain combines TRBV12-3 or TRBV12-4 with TRBJ1-2, with D possibly being TRBD1 (6 bases). CDR3 length equals 14 residues. The V and J ends lost 6 bases and 8 bases respectively, with 19 bases between them. CDR3 sequence reads: CASRRTAGGGGYTF. The CDR3 DNA follows: TGTGCCAGCAGAAGGACAGCTGGGGGGGGCGGCTACACCTTC.

Turning to this clonotype: A much larger clone lies a single base off, so this may be a read error. The chain employs TRBV4-2 and TRBJ2-7, with D unresolved. The germline V gene encodes CDR1 LGHNA and CDR2 YNFKEQ. This CDR3 spans 12 amino acids. CDR3 sequence reads: CASSQGSCEQYF. DNA for the CDR3: TGTGCCAGCAGCCAAGGGTCCTGCGAGCAGTACTTC.

The chain is built from TRBV10-2 and TRBJ2-3; 9 bases align to TRBD2. Germline lookup yields CDR1 WSHSY and CDR2 SAAADI. The CDR3 contains 15 residues. V gave up 4 bases and J gave up 4 bases; unmatched junction bases: 6. The CDR3 protein is CASSGSSGNADTQYF. The DNA of the CDR3 is TGCGCCAGCAGTGGGTCTAGCGGGAACGCAGATACGCAGTATTTT.

The rearrangement links TRBV4-3 to TRBJ1-1; a weak D match, TRBD1 (5 bases). CDR1 and CDR2 from the germline V gene are LGHNA and YSLEER. The CDR3 totals 16 residues. Trimming removed 2 bases from V and 1 base from J, with 14 bases in between. For the CDR3, the DNA is TGCGCCAGCAGCCAACCCGGGGCGGCCGAGAACACTGAAGCTTTCTTT. This translates into CASSQPGAAENTEAFF.

Comments on this clonotype: A much larger clone lies a single base off, so this may be a read error. V is TRBV20-1 and J is TRBJ2-1; D not certain. The better agreement between TRBJ2-7 and the DNA end casts doubt on the J call. CDR3 length: 12 residues. CDR1 is DFQATT, CDR2 SNEGSKA, per germline (reference sequence). The CDR3 region is CSARDMGYEQYF. As DNA, the CDR3 is TGCAGTGCTAGAGATATGGGCTACGAGCAGTACTTC.

This clonotype was seen a handful of times. The V gene is TRBV7-2, the J gene TRBJ2-7; D unresolved. In germline, CDR1 is SGHTA, CDR2 FQGNSA. With 2 bases removed from V and 2 bases from J, the gap between germline ends came to 10 bases. The length of the CDR3 is 14 residues. CDR3 in DNA: TGTGCCAGCAGCTTATACACCATCCCCTACGAGCAGTACTTC. This gives the protein CASSLYTIPYEQYF.

The V gene is TRBV6-2 or TRBV6-3, the J gene TRBJ2-1, with no clear D. The V and J ends lost 2 bases and 12 bases respectively, with 11 bases between them. The CDR3 totals 12 residues. Germline CDR1 MNHEY, CDR2 SVGEGT. CDR3 coding DNA: TGTGCCAGCAGTTACCTCTCTCCCCCGCAGTTCTTC. It yields the protein CASSYLSPPQFF.

In its sample, this clonotype was seen once. The chain recombines TRBV28 with TRBJ1-4, with D unresolved. This CDR3 contains 14 residues. The ends were cut back, 6 bases at V and 8 bases at J, with 16 bases in the middle. Germline CDR1 is MDHEN and CDR2 is SYDVKM. CDR3 in amino acids: CASRRLFRWEKLFF. As DNA, the CDR3 is TGTGCCAGCAGAAGACTGTTTAGATGGGAAAAACTGTTTTTT.

This chain joins TRBV29-1 and TRBJ2-7; D is undetermined. Trimming left V 4 bases short and J 5 bases short, with 12 bases between. The CDR3 has 12 residues. Germline assignment: CDR1 SQVTM and CDR2 ANQGSEA. The CDR3 loop reads CSVGKGGDEQYF. The CDR3, as DNA: TGCAGCGTTGGAAAGGGTGGAGACGAGCAGTACTTC.

The rearrangement uses TRBV7-2 and TRBJ1-1, with a tentative D call TRBD1 (6 bases). CDR3 size: 12 residues. Germline CDR1 and CDR2: SGHTA and FQGNSA. V lost 5 bases to trimming and J lost 11 bases, with 15 bases between them. The CDR3 DNA follows: TGTGCCAGCAGCCCCCGACAGGATACGGCTTTCTTT. It codes for CASSPRQDTAFF.